This T cell receptor beta chain was found in a study of shared clonotypes between healthy human individuals. V gave up 6 bases and J gave up 0 bases, with 13 bases separating them. The length of the CDR3 is 15 residues. Per the germline V gene, CDR1 is SNHLY and CDR2 is FYNNEI. Unsorted PBMCs provided DNA that was sequenced on ten immunoSEQ deep assay plates. Sequencing used immunoSEQ multiplex PCR; TCRdb keeps in-frame clones, though not all of them. The table includes 530,000 or so clones, nearly 80% detected once. The clonotype originates from a middle-aged woman in good health. Some clones in this sample may be carry-over from other donors' samples. The chain uses TRBV2 and TRBJ2-3; possibly TRBD2 for D (5 bases). The sample taken for sequencing was PBMCs. The CDR3 coding sequence is TGTGCCAGCAGGGCTCTACTAGGCAGCACAGATACGCAGTATTTT. Its translation: CASRALLGSTDTQYF.